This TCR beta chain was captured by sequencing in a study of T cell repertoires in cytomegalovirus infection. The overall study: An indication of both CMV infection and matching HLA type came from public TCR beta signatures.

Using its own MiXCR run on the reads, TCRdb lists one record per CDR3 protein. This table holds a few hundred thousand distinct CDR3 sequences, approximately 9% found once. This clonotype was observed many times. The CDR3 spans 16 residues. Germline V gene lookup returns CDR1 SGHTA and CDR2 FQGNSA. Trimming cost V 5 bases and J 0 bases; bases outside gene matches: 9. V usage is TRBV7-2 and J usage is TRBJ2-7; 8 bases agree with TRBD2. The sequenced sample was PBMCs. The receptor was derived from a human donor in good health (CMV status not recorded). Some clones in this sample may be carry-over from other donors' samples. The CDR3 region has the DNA TGTGCCAGCAGCCGGAGGGGCGGGAGGCCCTCCTACGAGCAGTACTTC. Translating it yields CASSRRGGRPSYEQYF.